This TCR beta chain originates from a study of CD8+ T cells in alopecia areata. As for treatment: oral pan-JAK inhibitor, 5-10 mg twice daily. Trimming pared 5 bases from V and 4 bases from J, leaving 14 bases between. This CDR3 spans 15 amino acids. Germline CDR1 is SEHNR and CDR2 is FQNEAQ (reference sequence). Isolated RNA was reverse transcribed into cDNA used as the sequencing template. Profiled with immunoSEQ multiplex PCR; TCRdb holds only in-frame clones, not every one. The sample includes about 190,000 clones, around 65% seen only once; the top ten take more than 3.5%. The clonotype was recovered from a human donor with alopecia areata. This rearrangement joins TRBV7-9 to TRBJ1-4; D is ambiguous. Sequenced here: CD4+ T cells sorted from blood, sampled at week 4, from a patient treated with tofacitinib. This CDR3 is CASSPSGRFNEKLFF. The DNA for the CDR3 is TGTGCCAGCAGCCCCTCCGGGAGGTTTAATGAAAAACTGTTTTTT.